These 27 T cell receptor beta chains were sequenced from one sample in a study of T cells in Graves' hyperthyroidism and ophthalmopathy. Amplification of TCR beta CDR3 regions was performed using RNA transcripts as template. During a first-round RT-PCR of the TCR CDR3, the HTBI primer set was used. TCRdb re-derived calls from the multiplex PCR reads in MiXCR, one entry per CDR3 protein. The sample contains about 530,000 distinct CDR3 sequences, roughly 18% of which appear only once. The sequencing input was blood. These receptors were collected from a woman under 30 with Graves' ophthalmopathy.

This clonotype was counted many times. The V gene is TRBV28, the J gene TRBJ2-7, with D unresolved. The CDR3 sequence is 14 residues long. The germline V and J ends were trimmed by 2 bases and 0 bases, with 8 bases remaining between them. The germline CDR1 and CDR2 sequences are MDHEN and SYDVKM. In DNA form, the CDR3 reads TGTGCCAGCAGTTTACGCTTAAGCTCCTACGAGCAGTACTTC. This sequence encodes CASSLRLSSYEQYF.

This clonotype came up many times. This chain joins TRBV13 and TRBJ1-1; D gene ambiguous. Between the trimmed V and J ends, which lost 4 bases and 1 base, there was a span of 7 bases. The CDR3 has 13 residues. Germline CDR1 PRHDT, CDR2 FYEKMQ (reference sequence). The DNA for the CDR3 is TGTGCCAGCAGCTGGTCCGGGAACACTGAAGCTTTCTTT. It translates to CASSWSGNTEAFF.

In its sample, this clonotype was seen many times. The J gene is TRBJ2-3, the V gene TRBV12-3 or TRBV12-4; D assignment may be TRBD1 or TRBD2 (6 bases each). The V end was cut by 4 bases, the J end by 1 base, with 12 bases between. This CDR3 region has 15 residues. The CDR3: CASSYPRGGTDTQYF. DNA for the CDR3: TGTGCCAGCAGTTACCCGAGGGGGGGCACAGATACGCAGTATTTT.

The gene calls are TRBV7-6 and TRBJ2-1; 8 bases agree with TRBD2. V dropped 3 bases and J dropped 3; count of bases not matched to a gene: 7. This CDR3 spans 16 amino acids. The germline CDR1 and CDR2 sequences are SGHVS and FNYEAQ. CDR3 loop: CASSLVAGQDYNEQFF. The CDR3 DNA sequence: TGTGCCAGCAGCTTGGTAGCGGGACAAGACTACAATGAGCAGTTCTTC.

The V gene is TRBV9, the J gene TRBJ2-2; no firm D call. Trimming left V 0 bases short and J 4 bases short, with 4 bases between. This CDR3 region has 13 residues. The germline CDR1 and CDR2 sequences are SGDLS and YYNGEE. CDR3 nucleotides: TGTGCCAGCAGCGTAGTTATCACCGGGGAGCTGTTTTTT. It yields the protein CASSVVITGELFF.

This clonotype has a handful of counts. J is TRBJ2-7 and V is TRBV6-1; D tentatively reads TRBD1 or TRBD2 (5 bases each). Germline lookup yields CDR1 MNHNS and CDR2 SASEGT. V gave up 7 bases and J gave up 6 bases, with 19 bases separating them. The CDR3 length is 14 residues. As DNA, the CDR3 is TGTGCCAGCAACGTCCCGGGACCCGAGGGCGAGCAGTACTTC. This sequence encodes CASNVPGPEGEQYF.

Ten or more counts support this clonotype. The V gene is TRBV28, the J gene TRBJ2-1, with TRBD2 matching 10 bases. Per the germline V gene, CDR1 is MDHEN and CDR2 is SYDVKM. The CDR3 has 15 amino acids. Trimming cost V 2 bases and J 12 bases; bases outside gene matches: 10. The DNA for the CDR3 is TGTGCCAGCAGTTTAACTCAGCGGGAGGGCCACCGGCAGTTCTTC. This encodes CASSLTQREGHRQFF.

V is TRBV27 and J is TRBJ2-7; no reliable D call. V lost 3 bases to trimming and J lost 4 bases, with 13 bases between them. Germline lookup yields CDR1 MNHEY and CDR2 SMNVEV (reference sequence). The CDR3 has 14 residues. The CDR3 loop reads CASSFQSHKYEQYF. As DNA, the CDR3 is TGTGCCAGCAGTTTCCAGTCTCATAAATACGAGCAGTACTTC.

Many counts were recorded for this clonotype. The chain couples TRBV11-2 to TRBJ2-1; 8 bases match TRBD2. V trimming: 4 bases; J trimming: 3 bases; junction bases outside the gene matches: 11. The CDR3 is made up of 17 amino acids. CDR1 SGHAT and CDR2 FQNNGV come from the germline V gene. The CDR3, as DNA: TGTGCCAGCAGCTCCCGCCGCGGGGGGTTAAACTACAATGAGCAGTTCTTC. This sequence encodes CASSSRRGGLNYNEQFF.

The chain has TRBV20-1 and TRBJ1-1; no clear D. Germline V gene lookup returns CDR1 DFQATT and CDR2 SNEGSKA (reference sequence). V lost 1 base and J lost 0, with 9 bases in between. The CDR3 contains 14 residues. CDR3 loop: CSARVRYVNTEAFF. Written as DNA, the CDR3 is TGCAGTGCTAGAGTCCGGTATGTGAACACTGAAGCTTTCTTT.

The gene calls are TRBV12-3 or TRBV12-4 and TRBJ2-3, with a tentative D call TRBD2 (6 bases). The CDR3 is made up of 15 amino acids. V dropped 4 bases and J dropped 9 bases, with 20 bases sitting between them. DNA of the CDR3: TGTGCCAGCAGTTCTAATAACGGGGGTGCTGAGACGCAGTATTTT. It translates to CASSSNNGGAETQYF.

This clonotype has ten or more counts. The V and J genes are TRBV30 and TRBJ1-1; possible D gene TRBD1, 5 bases. V shed 2 bases and J shed 3 bases, with 13 bases lying between them. This CDR3 contains 14 residues. The V gene's germline CDR1 is GTSNPN and CDR2 SVGIG (reference sequence). CDR3 nucleotides: TGTGCCTGGAGTTCCCCGTCCAGGGACACTGAAGCTTTCTTT. Translation: CAWSSPSRDTEAFF.

Only a few counts were recorded for this clonotype. A much larger clone sits a single nucleotide away, making a read error possible. V and J are TRBV5-5 and TRBJ2-7; TRBD1 aligns across 7 bases. CDR1 is SGHKS, CDR2 YYEKEE, per germline (reference sequence). Trimming cost V 2 bases and J 6 bases; bases outside gene matches: 2. The CDR3 has 12 residues. CDR3 in amino acids: CASSLNRGEQYF. DNA of the CDR3: TGTGCCAGCAGCTTAAACAGGGGCGAGCAGTACTTC.

At least ten counts were recorded for this clonotype. This chain joins TRBV20-1 and TRBJ2-5; D is ambiguous. Germline-derived CDR1 and CDR2 are DFQATT and SNEGSKA (reference sequence). This CDR3 region has 10 residues. V was clipped by 5 bases and J by 9 bases, with 10 bases between them. The chain's CDR3 is CSASDGAQYF. CDR3 DNA sequence: TGCAGTGCTTCGGACGGCGCCCAGTACTTC.

This clonotype was observed at least ten times. The chain links TRBV30 to TRBJ1-1, with D maybe TRBD1 (6 bases). This CDR3 is 11 amino acids long. In germline, CDR1 is GTSNPN, CDR2 SVGIG (reference sequence). V was clipped by 5 bases and J by 7 bases, with 11 bases between them. CDR3 DNA: TGTGCCTGGGCAGGGGCTAATGAAGCTTTCTTT. This gives the protein CAWAGANEAFF.

V is TRBV10-3 and J is TRBJ2-7; 9 bases fit TRBD2. Germline V gene data show CDR1 as ENHRY and CDR2 as SYGVKD. Trimming cost V 4 bases and J 3 bases; bases outside gene matches: 1. The CDR3 has 13 residues. CDR3 sequence (DNA): TGTGCCATCAGTGGGCGGGGGGGCTACGAGCAGTACTTC. This translates into CAISGRGGYEQYF.

Many counts were recorded for this clonotype. The genes are TRBV2 and TRBJ1-5; the D gene is possibly TRBD1 (6 bases). Trimming pared 5 bases from V and 6 bases from J, leaving 11 bases between. Germline V CDR1 and CDR2: SNHLY, FYNNEI. The CDR3 length is 13 residues. The DNA for the CDR3 is TGTGCCAGCAGTCCCACAGGGTTTCAGCCCCAGCATTTT. Its translation: CASSPTGFQPQHF.

This clonotype was observed at least ten times. V and J are TRBV5-1 and TRBJ2-3, with 12 bases that match TRBD2. This CDR3 is built from 16 residues. CDR1 and CDR2 (germline): SGHRS, YFSETQ. Trimming cost V 0 bases and J 6 bases; bases outside gene matches: 5. CDR3 amino acids: CASSLGTSGKWDTQYF. CDR3 coding DNA: TGCGCCAGCAGCTTGGGGACTAGCGGGAAGTGGGATACGCAGTATTTT.

This clonotype was seen many times. The chain recombines TRBV30 with TRBJ2-3; D is ambiguous. V was clipped by 4 bases and J by 3 bases, with 5 bases between them. The CDR3 totals 11 residues. CDR1 and CDR2 from the germline V gene are GTSNPN and SVGIG (reference sequence). DNA for the CDR3: TGTGCCTGGACAAAAACAGATACGCAGTATTTT. It specifies CAWTKTDTQYF. The variable domain in full, completed from reference TRBV30 and TRBJ2-3, reads SQTIHQWPATLVQPVGSPLSLECTVEGTSNPNLYWYRQAAGRGLQLLFYSVGIGQISSEVPQNLSASRPQDRQFILSSKKLLLSDSGFYLCAWTKTDTQYFGPGTRLTVL.

This clonotype has ten or more counts. This chain connects TRBV12-3 or TRBV12-4 to TRBJ2-2, with TRBD1 matching 11 bases. V gave up 3 bases and J gave up 6 bases; unmatched junction bases: 6. This CDR3 contains 16 residues. In DNA form, the CDR3 reads TGTGCCAGCAGTTTGAGGACAGGGGGCGCCGCCGGGGAGCTGTTTTTT. Residues: CASSLRTGGAAGELFF.

This chain links TRBV15 with TRBJ2-3; D is unresolved. Germline-derived CDR1 and CDR2 are LNHNV and YYDKDF (reference sequence). The CDR3 has 14 amino acids. The V end was cut by 3 bases, the J end by 7 bases, with 14 bases between. CDR3 bases: TGTGCCACCAGCAGGGACCAGAACTTCAATACGCAGTATTTT. As protein: CATSRDQNFNTQYF.

This clonotype has a count of ten or more. CDR3 amino acids: CASTEREHYEQYF. The DNA of the CDR3 is TGTGCCAGCACGGAGCGGGAACACTACGAGCAGTACTTC. V is TRBV2 and J is TRBJ2-7; 7 positions agree with TRBD2. The CDR3 extends over 13 amino acids. Germline V lookup: CDR1 SNHLY, CDR2 FYNNEI. V dropped 7 bases and J dropped 3; count of bases not matched to a gene: 6.

A few counts support this clonotype. The rearrangement uses TRBV29-1 and TRBJ2-1; the D is unclear. Germline-derived CDR1 and CDR2 are SQVTM and ANQGSEA. V dropped 6 bases and J dropped 6 bases, with 15 bases sitting between them. CDR3 length: 13 amino acids. The CDR3 nucleotides are TGCAGCGTACGAATGACAAGTACCAATGAGCAGTTCTTC. Translated, it gives CSVRMTSTNEQFF.

This clonotype has ten or more counts. V gene TRBV5-1 combines with J gene TRBJ1-1; the match to TRBD1 covers 10 bases. The CDR3 is 16 amino acids. Germline V lookup: CDR1 SGHRS, CDR2 YFSETQ. J lost 1 base, V lost 4 bases, and 7 bases had no gene match. The CDR3 spells CASSARQGARNTEAFF. The DNA of the CDR3 is TGCGCCAGCAGCGCACGACAGGGGGCGAGGAACACTGAAGCTTTCTTT.

This chain joins TRBV6-2 or TRBV6-3 and TRBJ1-6; no reliable D call. CDR1 MNHEY and CDR2 SVGEGT come from the germline V gene. V was shortened by 4 bases and J by 10 bases, with 14 bases between the two germline ends. The length of the CDR3 is 14 residues. The CDR3 spells CASSSGPRRSPLHF. Here the CDR3 DNA reads TGTGCCAGCAGTTCCGGCCCTAGACGGTCACCCCTCCACTTT.

V is TRBV3-1 and J is TRBJ2-3; 8 nucleotides agree with TRBD2. Germline V lookup: CDR1 LGHDT, CDR2 YNNKEL (reference sequence). The CDR3 runs 15 residues. J was trimmed by 1 base and V by 4 bases; bases with no gene match: 4. CDR3 protein: CASSRQTSGTDTQYF. CDR3 coding DNA: TGTGCCAGCAGCCGACAGACTAGCGGCACAGATACGCAGTATTTT.

In its sample, this clonotype was seen a few times. The V call is TRBV20-1, the J call TRBJ1-5, with D unclear. The V gene lost 3 bases and the J gene lost 3 bases, with 9 bases spanning the gap. CDR1 is DFQATT and CDR2 is SNEGSKA in the germline V gene (reference sequence). The CDR3 length is 13 residues. CDR3 DNA: TGCAGTGCTAGTCCGACAACCAATCAGCCCCAGCATTTT. Translating gives CSASPTTNQPQHF.